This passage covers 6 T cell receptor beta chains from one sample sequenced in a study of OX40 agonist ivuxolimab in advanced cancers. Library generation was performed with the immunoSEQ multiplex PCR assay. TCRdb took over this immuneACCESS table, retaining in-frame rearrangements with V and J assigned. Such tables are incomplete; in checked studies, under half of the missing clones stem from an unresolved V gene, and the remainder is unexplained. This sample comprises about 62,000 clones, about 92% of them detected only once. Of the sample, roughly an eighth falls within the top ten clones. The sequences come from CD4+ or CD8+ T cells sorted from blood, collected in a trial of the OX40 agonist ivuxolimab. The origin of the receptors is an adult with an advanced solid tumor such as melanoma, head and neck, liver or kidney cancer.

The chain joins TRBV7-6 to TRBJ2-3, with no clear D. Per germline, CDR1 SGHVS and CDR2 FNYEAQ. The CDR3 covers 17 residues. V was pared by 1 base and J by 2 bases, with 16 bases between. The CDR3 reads CASSLGPFGSFTDTQYF. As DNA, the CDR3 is TGTGCCAGCAGCTTAGGCCCCTTCGGCTCATTCACAGATACGCAGTATTTT.

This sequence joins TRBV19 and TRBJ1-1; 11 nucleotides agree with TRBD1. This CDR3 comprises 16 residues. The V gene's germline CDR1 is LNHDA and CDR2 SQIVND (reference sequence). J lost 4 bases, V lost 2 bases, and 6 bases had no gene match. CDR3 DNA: TGTGCCAGTAGTATAAGGGACAGGGGGGGCCCCACTGAAGCTTTCTTT. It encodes CASSIRDRGGPTEAFF.

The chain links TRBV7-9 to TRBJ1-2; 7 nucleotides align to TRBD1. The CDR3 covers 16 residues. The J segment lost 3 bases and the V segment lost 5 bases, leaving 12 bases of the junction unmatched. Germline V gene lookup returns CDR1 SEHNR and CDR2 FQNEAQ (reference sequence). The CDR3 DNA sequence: TGTGCCAGCAGCCTACTCGACAGGGAAGTGGACTATGGCTACACCTTC. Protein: CASSLLDREVDYGYTF.

In nucleotides, the CDR3 is TGTGCCAGCAGTTACGGGACAGGGGCGACAGATACGCAGTATTTT. Protein product: CASSYGTGATDTQYF. The chain combines TRBV6-5 with TRBJ2-3, with TRBD1 matching 10 bases. The CDR3 has 15 amino acids. Germline CDR1 MNHEY, CDR2 SVGAGI. V was clipped by 2 bases and J by 3 bases; unmatched bases: 2.

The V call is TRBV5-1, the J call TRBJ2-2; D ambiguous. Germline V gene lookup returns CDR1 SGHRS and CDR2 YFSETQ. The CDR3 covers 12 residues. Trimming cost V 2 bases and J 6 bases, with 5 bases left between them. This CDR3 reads CASSLQPGELFF. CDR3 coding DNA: TGCGCCAGCAGCTTACAACCCGGGGAGCTGTTTTTT.

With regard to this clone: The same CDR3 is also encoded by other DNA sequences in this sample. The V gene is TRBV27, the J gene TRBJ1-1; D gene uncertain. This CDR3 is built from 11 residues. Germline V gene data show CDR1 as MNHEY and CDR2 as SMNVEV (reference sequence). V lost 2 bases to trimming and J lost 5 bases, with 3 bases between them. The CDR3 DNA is TGTGCCAGCAGTTTAGGGACTGAAGCTTTCTTT. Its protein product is CASSLGTEAFF.